This T cell receptor (beta chain) is from a study of CD8+ T cells in alopecia areata. Samples from alopecia areata patients were lesional scalp punch biopsies and peripheral blood. Isolated RNA was reverse transcribed into cDNA used as the sequencing template. Only in-frame clones appear in the TCRdb table, and some are missing; sequencing was by immunoSEQ multiplex PCR. The sample yields about 12,000 clones, roughly 60% seen once. The sample taken for sequencing was skin. The TCR sequence derives from a human donor with alopecia areata.

DNA of the CDR3: TGTGCCAGCAGTGAATTCTGGATTTCGGGCACAGATACGCAGTATTTT. This gives the protein CASSEFWISGTDTQYF. The chain couples TRBV2 to TRBJ2-3, with D unresolved. CDR1 is SNHLY and CDR2 is FYNNEI in the germline V gene. The CDR3 covers 16 residues. Trimming left V 2 bases short and J 1 base short, with 13 bases between. Looking up the rest from reference TRBV2 and TRBJ2-3 gives the full variable domain: EPEVTQTPSHQVTQMGQEVILRCVPISNHLYFYWYRQILGQKVEFLVSFYNNEISEKSEIFDDQFSVERPDGSNFTLKIRSTKLEDSAMYFCASSEFWISGTDTQYFGPGTRLTVL.